This T cell receptor beta chain was observed in a study of T-cell reconstitution after alpha-beta-depleted transplantation in children. CDR1 is MGHDK, CDR2 SYGVNS, per germline. The CDR3 is 17 residues long. V was clipped by 6 bases and J by 4 bases; unmatched bases: 15. Unique molecular identifiers were used in preparing the TCRbeta library. TCRdb analysed the PCR reads with MiXCR anew, one entry per CDR3 protein. The sample yields roughly 350,000 distinct CDR3 sequences, roughly 16% seen once. Whole-study results and caveats: At day 60, the high TCRbeta diversity found in some patients originated from recipient T cells and thymic progenitors that had survived. T-cell counts and diversity at one year post-transplant came mainly from newly produced T cells.

As regards this clonotype: Its antigen is as yet unknown.

This sequence originates from a male patient aged 2 to 10 who had a stem cell transplant for acute lymphoblastic leukemia, so the T cells may come from the graft donor. The sequencing used PBMCs, mostly from graft donor cells, collected 360 days after TCRalphabeta/CD19-depleted stem cell transplant. This rearrangement joins TRBV25-1 to TRBJ1-1; 9 bases fit TRBD1. CDR3 protein: CASRADRGGSGGTEAFF. In nucleotides, the CDR3 is TGTGCCAGCAGGGCTGACAGGGGGGGTTCGGGAGGCACTGAAGCTTTCTTT.